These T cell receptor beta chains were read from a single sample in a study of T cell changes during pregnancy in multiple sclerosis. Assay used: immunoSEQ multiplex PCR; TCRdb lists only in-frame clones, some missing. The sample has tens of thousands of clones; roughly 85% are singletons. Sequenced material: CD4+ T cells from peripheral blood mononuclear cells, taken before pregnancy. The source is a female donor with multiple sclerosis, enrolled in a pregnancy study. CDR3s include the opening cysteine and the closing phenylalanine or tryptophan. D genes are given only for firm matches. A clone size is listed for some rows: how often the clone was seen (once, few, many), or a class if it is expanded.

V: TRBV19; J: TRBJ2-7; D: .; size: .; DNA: TGTGCCAGTAGTCCAACATCAAAGAGGGTAGGGAGGATCTACGAGCAGTACTTC; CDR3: CASSPTSKRVGRIYEQYF
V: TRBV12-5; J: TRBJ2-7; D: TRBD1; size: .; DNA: TGTGCTAGTGAGCGGGACAGGGGACCCTACGAGCAGTACTTC; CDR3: CASERDRGPYEQYF
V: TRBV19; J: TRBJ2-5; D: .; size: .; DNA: TGTGCCAGTAGTAAAACAGGCCCCCAAGAGACCCAGTACTTC; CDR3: CASSKTGPQETQYF
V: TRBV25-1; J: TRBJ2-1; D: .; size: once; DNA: TGTGCCAGCATCTCAGACGGAGATTTGCGCTATGAGCAGTTCTTC; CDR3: CASISDGDLRYEQFF
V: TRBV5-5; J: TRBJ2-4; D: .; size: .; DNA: TGTGCCAGCAGCTTGGAATGGGGCAGCGACATTCAGTACTTC; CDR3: CASSLEWGSDIQYF
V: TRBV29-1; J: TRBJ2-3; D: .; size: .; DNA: TGCAGCCAGACACTAGCCACAGATACGCAGTATTTT; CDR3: CSQTLATDTQYF
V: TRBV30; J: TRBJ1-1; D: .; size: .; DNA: TGTGCCTGGAGTGTTACAGGGTTTAACACTGAAGCTTTCTTT; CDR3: CAWSVTGFNTEAFF
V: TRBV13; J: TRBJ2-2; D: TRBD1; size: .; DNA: TGTGCCAGCAGCTTAGGTTTAGGGACAGGGAACACCGGGGAGCTGTTTTTT; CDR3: CASSLGLGTGNTGELFF
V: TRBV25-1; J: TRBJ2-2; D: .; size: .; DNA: TGTGCCAGCAGTGAATTCGAGACAGCGAACACCGGGGAGCTGTTTTTT; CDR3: CASSEFETANTGELFF
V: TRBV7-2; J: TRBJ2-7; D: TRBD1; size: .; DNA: TGTGCCAGCAGCCGCGGACAGGGCACCTCCTACGAGCAGTACTTC; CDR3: CASSRGQGTSYEQYF
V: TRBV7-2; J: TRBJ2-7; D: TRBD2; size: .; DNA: TGTGCCAGCAGCTTAGCTGCGGGAGGGCCTTACGAGCAGTACTTC; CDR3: CASSLAAGGPYEQYF
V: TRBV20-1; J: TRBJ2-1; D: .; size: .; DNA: TGCAGTGCCAGCGTACGGGAGGAGCAGTTCTTC; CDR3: CSASVREEQFF
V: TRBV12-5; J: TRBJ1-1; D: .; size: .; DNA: TGTGCTGGGAGTGGGCGCGAGAACACTGAAGCTTTCTTT; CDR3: CAGSGRENTEAFF
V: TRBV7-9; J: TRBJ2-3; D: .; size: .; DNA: TGTGCCAGCACTTCGGAGACAGATACGCAGTATTTT; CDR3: CASTSETDTQYF
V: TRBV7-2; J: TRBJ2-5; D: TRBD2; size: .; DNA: TGTGCCAGCAGCTTAAGGCGGGAGGGAGAGACCCAGTACTTC; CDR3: CASSLRREGETQYF
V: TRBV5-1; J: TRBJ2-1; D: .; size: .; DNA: TGCGCCAGCAGCTCGGCCCCCGTGGCAGGGAACAATGAGCAGTTCTTC; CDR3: CASSSAPVAGNNEQFF
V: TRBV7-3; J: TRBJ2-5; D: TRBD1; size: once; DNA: TGTGCCAGCAGCTTTACAGGGGGAGAGACCCAGTACTTC; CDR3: CASSFTGGETQYF
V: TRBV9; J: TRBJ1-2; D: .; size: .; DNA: TGTGCCAGCAGCGACACCTTCTATGGCTACACCTTC; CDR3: CASSDTFYGYTF
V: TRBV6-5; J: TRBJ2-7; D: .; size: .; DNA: TGTGCCAGCAGTTACCAGGCCTTCTACGAGCAGTACTTT; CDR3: CASSYQAFYEQYF
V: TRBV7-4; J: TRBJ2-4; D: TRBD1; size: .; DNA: TGTGCCAGCAGCTTAGCCCACAGGGGGCCTGGCAAAAACATTCAGTACTTC; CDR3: CASSLAHRGPGKNIQYF
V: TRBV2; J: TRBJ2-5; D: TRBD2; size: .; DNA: TGTGCCAGCAGTCTGACTAGCGGGAGCGTACAGACCCAGTACTTC; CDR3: CASSLTSGSVQTQYF
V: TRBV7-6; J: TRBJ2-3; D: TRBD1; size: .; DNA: TGTGCCAGCAGCCGCATGACAGGGGGTACAGATACGCAGTATTTT; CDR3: CASSRMTGGTDTQYF
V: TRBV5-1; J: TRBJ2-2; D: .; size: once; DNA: TGCGCCAGCAGCTTGGGAGGGAGAGGAGGCGGGGAGCTGTTTTTT; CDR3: CASSLGGRGGGELFF
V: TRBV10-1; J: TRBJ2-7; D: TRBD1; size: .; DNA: TGCGCCAGCAGTGAGCGTCCAGGGGGCTCCGAGCAGTACTTC; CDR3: CASSERPGGSEQYF
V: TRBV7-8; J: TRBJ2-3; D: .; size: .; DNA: TGTGCCAGCAGCTCCCCGACTAGAAGCGGTACAGATACGCAGTATTTT; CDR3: CASSSPTRSGTDTQYF
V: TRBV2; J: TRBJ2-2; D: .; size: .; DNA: TGTGCCAGCGGTTGGACATCCTCCGGGGAGCTGTTTTTT; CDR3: CASGWTSSGELFF
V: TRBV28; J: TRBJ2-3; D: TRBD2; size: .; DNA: TGTGCCAGCAGTCTCGGCGTAGCGGGCTTAGGGGCAGATACGCAGTATTTT; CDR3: CASSLGVAGLGADTQYF
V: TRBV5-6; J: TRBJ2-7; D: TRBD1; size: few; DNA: TGTGCCAGCAGCTCCCGGGACAGCTCCTACGAGCAGTACTTC; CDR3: CASSSRDSSYEQYF
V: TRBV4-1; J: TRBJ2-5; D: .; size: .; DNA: TGCGCCAGCAGCTCCCCCGGGGTACAAGAGACCCAGTACTTC; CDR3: CASSSPGVQETQYF
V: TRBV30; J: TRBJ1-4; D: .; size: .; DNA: TGTGCCTGGACACAGGGAATTGACGAAAAACTGTTTTTT; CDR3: CAWTQGIDEKLFF
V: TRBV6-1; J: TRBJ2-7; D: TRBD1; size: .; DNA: TGTGCCAGCAGTCGGACAGGAATCGAGCAGTACTTC; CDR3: CASSRTGIEQYF
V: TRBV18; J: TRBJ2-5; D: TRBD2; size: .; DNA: TGTGCCAGCTCACCGTGGGGGCTAGCGGGAGAATCTGAGACCCAGTACTTC; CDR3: CASSPWGLAGESETQYF
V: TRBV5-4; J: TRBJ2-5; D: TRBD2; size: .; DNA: TGTGCCAGCAGCTTGCTAGCGGGAGGGCAAGAGACCCAGTACTTC; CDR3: CASSLLAGGQETQYF
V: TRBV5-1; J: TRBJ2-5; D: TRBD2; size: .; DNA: TGCGCCAGCAGCCCCTGGACTAGCGGGAGGGCCAGGGAGACCCAGTACTTC; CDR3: CASSPWTSGRARETQYF
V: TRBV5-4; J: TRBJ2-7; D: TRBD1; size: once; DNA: TGTGCCAGCAGTCGGGACAGCCTGACCTACGAGCAGTACTTC; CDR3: CASSRDSLTYEQYF
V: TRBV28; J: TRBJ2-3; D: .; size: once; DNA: TGTGCCAGCAGTGGGCAGTCAAGCACAGATACGCAGTATTTT; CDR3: CASSGQSSTDTQYF
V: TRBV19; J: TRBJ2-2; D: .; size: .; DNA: TGTGCCAGTAGTATAGATGGACAAGAGAACACCGGGGAGCTGTTTTTT; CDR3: CASSIDGQENTGELFF
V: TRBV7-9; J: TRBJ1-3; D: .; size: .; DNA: TGTGCCAGCAGCCCTAAGCAGGGATCTGGAAACACCATATATTTT; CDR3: CASSPKQGSGNTIYF
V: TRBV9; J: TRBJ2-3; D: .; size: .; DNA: TGTGCCAGCAGCGTAGACCTAGGTACAGATACGCAGTATTTT; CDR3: CASSVDLGTDTQYF
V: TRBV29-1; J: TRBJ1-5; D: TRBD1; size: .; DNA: TGCAGCGCTATTGGGGCAGGGGGGAATCAGCCCCAGCATTTT; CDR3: CSAIGAGGNQPQHF
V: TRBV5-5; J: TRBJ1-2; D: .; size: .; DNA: TGTGCCAGCAGCTTGCGCGGACTCTATGGCTACACCTTC; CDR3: CASSLRGLYGYTF
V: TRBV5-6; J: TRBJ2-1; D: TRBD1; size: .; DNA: TGTGCCAGCAGCTTGGGAGGGACAGGGAGTAATTTTGAGCAGTTCTTC; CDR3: CASSLGGTGSNFEQFF
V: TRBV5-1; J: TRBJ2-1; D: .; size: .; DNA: TGCGCCAGCAGCCGGGAGAGGAGGTACAATGAGCAGTTCTTC; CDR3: CASSRERRYNEQFF
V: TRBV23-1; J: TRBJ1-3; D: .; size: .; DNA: TGCGCCAGCAGTCAATCAGGCAGGGGCAAAACTGGAAACACCATATATTTT; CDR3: CASSQSGRGKTGNTIYF
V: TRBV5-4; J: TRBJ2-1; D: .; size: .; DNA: TGTGCCAGCAGATTCGACAGGGAGGCCTACAATGAGCAGTTCTTC; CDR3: CASRFDREAYNEQFF
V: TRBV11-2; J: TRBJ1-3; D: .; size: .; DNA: TGTGCCAGCAGGCGGGCCTTCTCTGGAAACACCATATATTTT; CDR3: CASRRAFSGNTIYF
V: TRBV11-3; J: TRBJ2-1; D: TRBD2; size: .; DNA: TGTGCCAGCAGTCTTAGGCTAGCGGAGTACAATGAGCAGTTCTTC; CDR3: CASSLRLAEYNEQFF
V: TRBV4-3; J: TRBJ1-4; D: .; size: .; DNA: TGCGCCAGCAGCCAAGGCACAGGGATTGAAAAACTGTTTTTT; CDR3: CASSQGTGIEKLFF
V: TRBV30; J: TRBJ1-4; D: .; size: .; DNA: TGTGCCTGGGGGGGAGGCAACGGTGAAAAACTGTTTTTT; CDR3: CAWGGGNGEKLFF